Below are 13 T cell receptor beta chains sequenced from a single sample in a study of response to subunit inactivated influenza vaccine. TCRdb fed the RT-PCR reads into MiXCR, producing one record per CDR3 protein. This sample yields fewer than 750,000 distinct CDR3 sequences, of which 12% to 15% are seen a single time; 11% belongs to the top ten. Sample: PBMCs from blood, taken roughly 12 days after vaccination. The receptors were gathered from a man in his fifties who received an inactivated influenza vaccine.

Ten or more counts support this clonotype. The chain recombines TRBV29-1 with TRBJ2-5; the match to TRBD2 covers 7 bases. CDR1 is SQVTM, CDR2 ANQGSEA, per germline. There are 15 residues in the CDR3. Trimming removed 5 bases from V and 2 bases from J; junction bases left unmatched: 11. The CDR3 nucleotides read TGCAGCGTTAACGAGTTGGGGGGGAGACAAGAGACCCAGTACTTC. Its protein is CSVNELGGRQETQYF. Filled out from reference TRBV29-1 and TRBJ2-5, the complete variable domain reads SAVISQKPSRDICQRGTSLTIQCQVDSQVTMMFWYRQQPGQSLTLIATANQGSEATYESGFVIDKFPISRPNLTFSTLTVSNMSPEDSSIYLCSVNELGGRQETQYFGPGTRLLVL.

The gene calls are TRBV6-1 and TRBJ2-7; D might be TRBD2 (6 bases). With 5 bases removed from V and 2 bases from J, the gap between germline ends came to 16 bases. The CDR3 spans 15 residues. CDR1 is MNHNS, CDR2 SASEGT, per germline. The CDR3 spells CASSPERALTYEQYF. CDR3 in DNA: TGTGCCAGCAGTCCCGAGCGGGCACTTACCTACGAGCAGTACTTC.

V and J are TRBV15 and TRBJ2-1; D uncertain. CDR3 length: 16 amino acids. The germline gives CDR1 LNHNV, CDR2 YYDKDF (reference sequence). V dropped 5 bases and J dropped 2 bases, with 16 bases sitting between them. The DNA for the CDR3 is TGTGCCACCAGCGGGTTTATGTCCCGGCCCTACAATGAGCAGTTCTTC. Its protein product is CATSGFMSRPYNEQFF.

The rearrangement uses TRBV24-1 and TRBJ2-3, with 8 bases aligning to TRBD1. Trimming took 3 bases from V and 4 from J; bases not matched to a gene: 14. The CDR3 is made up of 18 amino acids. Per germline, CDR1 KGHDR and CDR2 SFDVKD. The CDR3 is CATSDPLRRGHRSDTQYF. The CDR3 DNA is TGTGCCACCAGTGATCCCCTCCGCAGGGGGCATAGGTCAGATACGCAGTATTTT.

The chain recombines TRBV15 with TRBJ1-2, with D maybe TRBD1 (6 bases). V was trimmed by 1 base and J by 4 bases, leaving 13 bases between them. Per germline, CDR1 LNHNV and CDR2 YYDKDF (reference sequence). The CDR3 is 15 residues long. The CDR3 region is CATSRASGGGYGYTF. The CDR3 region has the DNA TGTGCCACCAGCAGAGCGTCGGGAGGGGGCTATGGCTACACCTTC.

There are a few counts of this clonotype. V gene TRBV20-1 combines with J gene TRBJ2-1, with 10 nucleotides matching TRBD2. Germline CDR1 reads DFQATT; CDR2 reads SNEGSKA (reference sequence). The ends lost 5 bases at V and 7 bases at J; junction bases unmatched: 8. This CDR3 is built from 14 residues. In DNA form, the CDR3 reads TGCAGTGCTGCAGCGGGAGGGCCGAGAAATGAGCAGTTCTTC. Translation: CSAAAGGPRNEQFF.

The V and J genes are TRBV9 and TRBJ2-5, with D unclear. Germline V gene lookup returns CDR1 SGDLS and CDR2 YYNGEE. Between the trimmed V and J ends, which lost 3 bases and 0 bases, there was a span of 3 bases. CDR3 size: 12 residues. The CDR3 nucleotides are TGTGCCAGCAGCGCGTACCAAGAGACCCAGTACTTC. It is translated as CASSAYQETQYF.

The chain employs TRBV25-1 and TRBJ1-6; 9 bases map to TRBD1. Germline V gives CDR1 MGHDK, CDR2 SYGVNS. J lost 10 bases, V lost 1 base, and 8 bases had no gene match. The CDR3 runs 16 residues. The CDR3 reads CASSESRTGAGSPLHF. The CDR3 region has the DNA TGTGCCAGCAGTGAATCACGGACAGGGGCAGGGTCACCCCTCCACTTT.

This clonotype has a handful of counts. The DNA for the CDR3 is TGTGCCAGCAACGCAGTGACGAGCTCCTACGAGCAGTACTTC. Its translation is CASNAVTSSYEQYF. The chain employs TRBV6-2 or TRBV6-3 and TRBJ2-7; no clear D. V dropped 7 bases and J dropped 0 bases, with 13 bases sitting between them. Germline V lookup: CDR1 MNHEY, CDR2 SVGEGT. This CDR3 is 14 amino acids long.

The genes are TRBV7-9 and TRBJ2-7; D possibly corresponds to TRBD1 (6 bases). Per germline, CDR1 SEHNR and CDR2 FQNEAQ (reference sequence). Deletions cut 5 bases from V and 7 bases from J, with 15 bases between. The CDR3 spans 13 residues. The CDR3 region is CASSPPQGWEQYF. The CDR3 nucleotides are TGTGCCAGCAGCCCACCACAGGGCTGGGAGCAGTACTTC.

This clonotype was found a few times. The chain joins TRBV5-1 to TRBJ1-5, with TRBD1 matching over 7 bases. The germline gives CDR1 SGHRS, CDR2 YFSETQ. V was clipped by 7 bases and J by 4 bases; unmatched bases: 5. The CDR3 runs 13 residues. This CDR3 reads CASFRDSNQPQHF. The CDR3, as DNA: TGCGCCAGCTTCCGGGACAGTAATCAGCCCCAGCATTTT.

This clonotype was counted many times. The chain recombines TRBV27 with TRBJ2-7, with 11 bases aligning to TRBD2. The germline V gene has CDR1 MNHEY and CDR2 SMNVEV (reference sequence). After removal of 6 bases from V and 7 bases from J, the junction contained 8 bases not matched to a gene. This CDR3 comprises 14 residues. The CDR3 loop reads CASSPSGGPSEQYF. Written as DNA, the CDR3 is TGTGCCAGCAGCCCTAGCGGGGGGCCTAGTGAGCAGTACTTC.

In its sample, this clonotype was seen a few times. The V and J genes are TRBV4-3 and TRBJ2-5; perhaps D is TRBD1 or TRBD2 (5 bases each). The CDR3 runs 14 residues. Germline V gene data show CDR1 as LGHNA and CDR2 as YSLEER. V was cut by 3 bases and J by 2 bases, with 10 bases left in between. The DNA for the CDR3 is TGCGCCAGCAGCCACGGGACCCGACAAGAGACCCAGTACTTC. Translated: CASSHGTRQETQYF.